This T cell receptor beta chain was retrieved from a study of response to subunit inactivated influenza vaccine. TCRdb re-derived calls from the RT-PCR reads in MiXCR, one entry per CDR3 protein. Among under 800,000 distinct CDR3 sequences listed, about 14% were seen once. On this clonotype: Its antigen remains unknown.

Broader study findings: New T cells are recruited in small numbers by each seasonal influenza vaccination, according to the authors' suggestion.

J was trimmed by 5 bases and V by 0 bases; bases with no gene match: 7. Germline V gene data show CDR1 as SGHDT and CDR2 as YYEEEE. The CDR3 totals 16 residues. The source material was PBMCs from blood, sampled about 14 days before vaccination. The rearrangement links TRBV5-6 to TRBJ2-3; the match to TRBD1 covers 9 bases. This TCR came from a man over 45 who received an inactivated influenza vaccine. The CDR3: CASSLAGTGRGDTQYF. DNA of the CDR3: TGTGCCAGCAGCTTGGCCGGGACAGGGCGGGGAGATACGCAGTATTTT.